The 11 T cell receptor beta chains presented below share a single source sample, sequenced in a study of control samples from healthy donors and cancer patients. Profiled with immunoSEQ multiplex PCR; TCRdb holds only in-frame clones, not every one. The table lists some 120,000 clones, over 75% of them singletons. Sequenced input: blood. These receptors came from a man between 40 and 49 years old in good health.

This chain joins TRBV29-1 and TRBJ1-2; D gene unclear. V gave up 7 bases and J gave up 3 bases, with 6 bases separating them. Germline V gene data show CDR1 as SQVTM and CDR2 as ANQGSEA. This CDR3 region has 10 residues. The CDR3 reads CSANHYGYTF. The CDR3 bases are TGCAGCGCAAATCACTATGGCTACACCTTC.

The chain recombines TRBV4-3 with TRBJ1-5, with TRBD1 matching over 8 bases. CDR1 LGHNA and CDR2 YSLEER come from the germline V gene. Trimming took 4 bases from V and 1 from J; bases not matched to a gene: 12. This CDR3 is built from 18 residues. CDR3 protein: CASSPRAGGVMSNQPQHF. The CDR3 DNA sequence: TGCGCCAGCAGCCCTAGAGCAGGGGGCGTAATGAGCAATCAGCCCCAGCATTTT.

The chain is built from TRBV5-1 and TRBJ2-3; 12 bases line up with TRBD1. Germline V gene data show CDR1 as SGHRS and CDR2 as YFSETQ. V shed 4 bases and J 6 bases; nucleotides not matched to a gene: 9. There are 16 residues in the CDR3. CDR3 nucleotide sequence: TGCGCCAGCAGCCCCCGAGGGACAGGGGGCGGCGATACGCAGTATTTT. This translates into CASSPRGTGGGDTQYF.

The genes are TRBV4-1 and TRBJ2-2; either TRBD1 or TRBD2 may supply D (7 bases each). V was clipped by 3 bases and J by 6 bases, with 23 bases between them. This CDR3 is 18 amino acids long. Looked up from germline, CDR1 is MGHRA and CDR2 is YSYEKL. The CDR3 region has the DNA TGCGCCAGCAGCCACCGTGGAGGTGGCCCAGGGGGGGCCGGGGAGCTGTTTTTT. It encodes CASSHRGGGPGGAGELFF.

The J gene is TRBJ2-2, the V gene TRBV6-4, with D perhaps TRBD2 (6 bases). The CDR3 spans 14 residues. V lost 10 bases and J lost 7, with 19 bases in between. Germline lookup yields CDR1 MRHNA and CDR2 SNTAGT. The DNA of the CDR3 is TGTGCCACTAGTAGGGACTTCGACGGCGGGGAGCTGTTTTTT. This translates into CATSRDFDGGELFF.

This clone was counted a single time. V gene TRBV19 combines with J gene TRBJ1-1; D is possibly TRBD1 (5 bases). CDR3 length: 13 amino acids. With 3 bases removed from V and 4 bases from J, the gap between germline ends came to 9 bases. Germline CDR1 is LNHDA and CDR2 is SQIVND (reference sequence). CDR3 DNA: TGTGCCAGTAGTATGGAGGGGAGCACTGAAGCTTTCTTT. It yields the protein CASSMEGSTEAFF. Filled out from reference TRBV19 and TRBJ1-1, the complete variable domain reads DGGITQSPKYLFRKEGQNVTLSCEQNLNHDAMYWYRQDPGQGLRLIYYSQIVNDFQKGDIAEGYSVSREKKESFPLTVTSAQKNPTAFYLCASSMEGSTEAFFGQGTRLTVV.

The CDR3 is CATSDARGVKSGYGYTF. CDR3 coding DNA: TGTGCCACCAGTGATGCTCGGGGGGTTAAGAGTGGGTATGGCTACACCTTC. The V and J genes are TRBV24-1 and TRBJ1-2, with D possibly matching TRBD1 (5 bases). The ends were cut back, 3 bases at V and 5 bases at J, with 21 bases in the middle. Germline values: CDR1 KGHDR, CDR2 SFDVKD. The CDR3 extends over 17 amino acids.

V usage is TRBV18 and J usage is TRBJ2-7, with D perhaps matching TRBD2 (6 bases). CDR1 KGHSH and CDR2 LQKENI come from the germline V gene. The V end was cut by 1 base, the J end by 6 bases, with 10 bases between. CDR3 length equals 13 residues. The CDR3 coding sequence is TGTGCCAGCTCACCACGGCAGGAGGGCGAGCAGTACTTC. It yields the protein CASSPRQEGEQYF. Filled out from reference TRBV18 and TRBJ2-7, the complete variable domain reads NAGVMQNPRHLVRRRGQEARLRCSPMKGHSHVYWYRQLPEEGLKFMVYLQKENIIDESGMPKERFSAEFPKEGPSILRIQQVVRGDSAAYFCASSPRQEGEQYFGPGTRLTVT.

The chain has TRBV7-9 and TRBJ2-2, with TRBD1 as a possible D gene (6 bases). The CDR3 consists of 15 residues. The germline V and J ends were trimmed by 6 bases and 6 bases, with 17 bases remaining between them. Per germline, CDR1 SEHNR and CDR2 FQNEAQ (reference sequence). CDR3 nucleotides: TGTGCCAGCAGGCACCTCCGACAGGAAGCCGGGGAGCTGTTTTTT. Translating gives CASRHLRQEAGELFF.

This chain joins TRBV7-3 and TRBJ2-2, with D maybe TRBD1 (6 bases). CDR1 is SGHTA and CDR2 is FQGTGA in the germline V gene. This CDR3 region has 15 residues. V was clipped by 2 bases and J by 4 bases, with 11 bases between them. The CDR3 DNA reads TGTGCCAGCAGCTTACTTACAGGGAGCACCGGGGAGCTGTTTTTT. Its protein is CASSLLTGSTGELFF.

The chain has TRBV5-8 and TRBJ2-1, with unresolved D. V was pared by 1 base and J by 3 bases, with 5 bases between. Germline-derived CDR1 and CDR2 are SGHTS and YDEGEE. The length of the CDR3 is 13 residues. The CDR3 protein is CASSLPGYNEQFF. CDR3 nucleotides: TGTGCCAGCAGCTTGCCAGGCTACAATGAGCAGTTCTTC.